One T cell receptor beta chain is described in this entry. The germline V gene encodes CDR1 MNHNS and CDR2 SASEGT. The CDR3 runs 15 residues. J was trimmed by 4 bases and V by 3 bases; bases with no gene match: 7. In the authors' methods: Estimation of nucleated cell counts was performed using reference gene primer amplification. TCRdb's copy holds only in-frame clones and misses some; the assay was immunoSEQ multiplex PCR. V, J and clone size were drawn from that table, and D and trimming were deduced from the DNA. Altogether 140,000 or so clones are present, roughly 77% being singletons, with the ten largest covering roughly 4.5%. The entry originates in a study of blood T cell repertoires in COVID-19. About the research overall: Samples came from the United States, Italy and Spain, spanning acute and convalescent COVID-19. Sample material is recorded as cDNA or gDNA derived from T cells, B-cell-depleted T cells, or PBMCs.

The sample taken for sequencing was peripheral blood. This receptor was taken from a man aged 60-69 years with acute or convalescent COVID-19. The genes are TRBV6-1 and TRBJ2-7; 9 bases fit TRBD1. The CDR3 reads CASSDLGTGRYEQYF. CDR3 nucleotides: TGTGCCAGCAGTGATTTGGGGACAGGGCGTTACGAGCAGTACTTC.